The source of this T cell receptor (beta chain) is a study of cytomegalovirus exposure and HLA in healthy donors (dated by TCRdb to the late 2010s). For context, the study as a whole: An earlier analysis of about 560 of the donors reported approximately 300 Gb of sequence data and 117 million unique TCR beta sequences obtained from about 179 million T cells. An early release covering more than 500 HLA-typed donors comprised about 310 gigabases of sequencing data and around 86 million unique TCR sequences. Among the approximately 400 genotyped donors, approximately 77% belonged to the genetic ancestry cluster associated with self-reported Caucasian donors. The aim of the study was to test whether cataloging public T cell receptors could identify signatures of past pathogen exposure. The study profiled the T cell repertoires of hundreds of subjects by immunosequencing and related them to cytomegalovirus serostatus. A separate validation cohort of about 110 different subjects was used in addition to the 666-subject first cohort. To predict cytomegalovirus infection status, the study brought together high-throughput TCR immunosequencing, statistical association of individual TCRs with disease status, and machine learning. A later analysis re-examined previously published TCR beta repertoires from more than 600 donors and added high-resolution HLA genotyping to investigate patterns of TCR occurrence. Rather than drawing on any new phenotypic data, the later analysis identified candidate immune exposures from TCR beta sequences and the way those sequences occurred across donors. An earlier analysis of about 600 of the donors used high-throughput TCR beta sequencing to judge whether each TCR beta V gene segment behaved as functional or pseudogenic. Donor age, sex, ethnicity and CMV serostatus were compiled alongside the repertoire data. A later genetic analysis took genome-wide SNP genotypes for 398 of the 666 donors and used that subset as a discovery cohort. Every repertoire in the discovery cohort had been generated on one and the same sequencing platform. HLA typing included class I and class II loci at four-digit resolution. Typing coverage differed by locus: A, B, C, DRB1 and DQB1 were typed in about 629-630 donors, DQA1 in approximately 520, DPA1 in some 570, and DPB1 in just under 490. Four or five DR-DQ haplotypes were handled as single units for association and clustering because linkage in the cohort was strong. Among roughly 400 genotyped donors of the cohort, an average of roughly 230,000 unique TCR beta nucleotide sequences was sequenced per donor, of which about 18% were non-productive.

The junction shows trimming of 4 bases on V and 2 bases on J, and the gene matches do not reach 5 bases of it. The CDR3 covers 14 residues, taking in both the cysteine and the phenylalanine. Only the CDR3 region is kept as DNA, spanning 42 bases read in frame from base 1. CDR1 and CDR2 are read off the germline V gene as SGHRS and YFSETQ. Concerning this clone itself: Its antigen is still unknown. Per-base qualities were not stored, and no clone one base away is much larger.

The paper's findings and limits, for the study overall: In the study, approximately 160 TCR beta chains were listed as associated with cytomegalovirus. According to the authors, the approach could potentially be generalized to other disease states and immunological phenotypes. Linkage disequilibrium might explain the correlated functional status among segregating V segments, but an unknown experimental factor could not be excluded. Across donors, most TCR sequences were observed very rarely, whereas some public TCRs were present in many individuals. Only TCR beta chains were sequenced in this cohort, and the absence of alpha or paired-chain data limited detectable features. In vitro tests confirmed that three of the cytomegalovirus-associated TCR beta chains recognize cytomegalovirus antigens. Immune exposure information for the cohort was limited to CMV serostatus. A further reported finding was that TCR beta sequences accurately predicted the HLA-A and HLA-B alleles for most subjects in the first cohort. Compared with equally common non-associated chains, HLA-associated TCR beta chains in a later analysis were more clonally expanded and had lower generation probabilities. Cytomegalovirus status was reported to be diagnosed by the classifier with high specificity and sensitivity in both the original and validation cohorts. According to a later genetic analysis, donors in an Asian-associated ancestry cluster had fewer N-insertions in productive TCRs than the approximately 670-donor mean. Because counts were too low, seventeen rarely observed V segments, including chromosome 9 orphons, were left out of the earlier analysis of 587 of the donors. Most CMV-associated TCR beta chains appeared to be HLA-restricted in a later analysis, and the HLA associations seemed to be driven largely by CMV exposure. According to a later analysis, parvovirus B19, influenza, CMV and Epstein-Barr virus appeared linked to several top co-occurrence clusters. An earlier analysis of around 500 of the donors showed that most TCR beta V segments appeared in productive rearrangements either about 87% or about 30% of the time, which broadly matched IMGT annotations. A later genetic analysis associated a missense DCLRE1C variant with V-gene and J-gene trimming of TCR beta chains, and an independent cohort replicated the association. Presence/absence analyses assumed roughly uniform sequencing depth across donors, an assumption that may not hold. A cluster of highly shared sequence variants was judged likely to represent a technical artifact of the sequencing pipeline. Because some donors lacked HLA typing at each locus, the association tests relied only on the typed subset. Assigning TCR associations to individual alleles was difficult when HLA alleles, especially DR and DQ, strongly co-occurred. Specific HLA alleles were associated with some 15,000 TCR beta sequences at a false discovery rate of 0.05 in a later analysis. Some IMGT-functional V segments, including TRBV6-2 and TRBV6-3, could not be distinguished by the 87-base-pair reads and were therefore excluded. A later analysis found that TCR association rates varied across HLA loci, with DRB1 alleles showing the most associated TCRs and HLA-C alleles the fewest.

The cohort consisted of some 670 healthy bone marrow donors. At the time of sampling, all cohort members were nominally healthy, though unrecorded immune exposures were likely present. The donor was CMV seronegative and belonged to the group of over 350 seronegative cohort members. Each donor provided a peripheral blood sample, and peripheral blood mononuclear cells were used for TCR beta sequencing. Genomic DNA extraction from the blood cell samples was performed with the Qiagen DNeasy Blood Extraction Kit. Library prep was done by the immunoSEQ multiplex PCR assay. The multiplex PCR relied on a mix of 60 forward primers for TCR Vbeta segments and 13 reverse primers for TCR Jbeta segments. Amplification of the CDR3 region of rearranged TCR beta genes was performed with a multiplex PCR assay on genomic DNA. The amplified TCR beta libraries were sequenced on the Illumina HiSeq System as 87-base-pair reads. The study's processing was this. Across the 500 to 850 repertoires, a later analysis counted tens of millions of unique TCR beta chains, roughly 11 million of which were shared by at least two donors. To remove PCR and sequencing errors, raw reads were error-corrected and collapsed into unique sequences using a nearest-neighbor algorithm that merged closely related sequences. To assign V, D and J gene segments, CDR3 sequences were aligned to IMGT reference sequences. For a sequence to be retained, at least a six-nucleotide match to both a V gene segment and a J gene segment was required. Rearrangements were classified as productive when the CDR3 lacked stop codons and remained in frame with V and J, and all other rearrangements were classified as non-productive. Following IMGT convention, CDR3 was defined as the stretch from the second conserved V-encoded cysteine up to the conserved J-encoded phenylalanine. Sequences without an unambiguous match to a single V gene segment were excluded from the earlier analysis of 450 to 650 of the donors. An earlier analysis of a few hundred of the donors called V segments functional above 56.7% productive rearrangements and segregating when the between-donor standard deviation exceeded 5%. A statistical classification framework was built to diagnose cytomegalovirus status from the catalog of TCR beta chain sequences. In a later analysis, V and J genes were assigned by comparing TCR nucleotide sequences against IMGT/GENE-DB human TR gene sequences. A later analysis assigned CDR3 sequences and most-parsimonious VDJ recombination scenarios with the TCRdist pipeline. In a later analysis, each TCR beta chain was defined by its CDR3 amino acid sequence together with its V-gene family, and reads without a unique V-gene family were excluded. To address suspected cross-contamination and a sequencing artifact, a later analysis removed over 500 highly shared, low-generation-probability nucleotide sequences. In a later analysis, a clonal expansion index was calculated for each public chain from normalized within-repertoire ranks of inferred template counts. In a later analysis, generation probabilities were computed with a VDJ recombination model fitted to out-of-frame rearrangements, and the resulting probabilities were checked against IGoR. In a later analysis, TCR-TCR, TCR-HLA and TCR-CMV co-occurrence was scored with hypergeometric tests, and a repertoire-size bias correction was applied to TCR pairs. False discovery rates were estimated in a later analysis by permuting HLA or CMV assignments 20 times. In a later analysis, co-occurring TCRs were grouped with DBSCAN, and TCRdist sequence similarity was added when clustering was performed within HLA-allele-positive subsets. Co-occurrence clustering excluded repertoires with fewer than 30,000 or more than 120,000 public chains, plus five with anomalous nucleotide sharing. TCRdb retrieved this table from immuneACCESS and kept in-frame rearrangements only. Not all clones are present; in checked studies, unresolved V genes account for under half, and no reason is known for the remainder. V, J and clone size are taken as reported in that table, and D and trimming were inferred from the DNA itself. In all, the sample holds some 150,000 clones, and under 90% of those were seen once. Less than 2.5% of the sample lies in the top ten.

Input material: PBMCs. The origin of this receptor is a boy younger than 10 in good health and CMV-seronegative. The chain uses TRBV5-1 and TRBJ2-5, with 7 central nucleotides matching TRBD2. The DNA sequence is TGCGCCAGCAGCCCCGGGACTACTCAAGAGACCCAGTACTTC. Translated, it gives CASSPGTTQETQYF.